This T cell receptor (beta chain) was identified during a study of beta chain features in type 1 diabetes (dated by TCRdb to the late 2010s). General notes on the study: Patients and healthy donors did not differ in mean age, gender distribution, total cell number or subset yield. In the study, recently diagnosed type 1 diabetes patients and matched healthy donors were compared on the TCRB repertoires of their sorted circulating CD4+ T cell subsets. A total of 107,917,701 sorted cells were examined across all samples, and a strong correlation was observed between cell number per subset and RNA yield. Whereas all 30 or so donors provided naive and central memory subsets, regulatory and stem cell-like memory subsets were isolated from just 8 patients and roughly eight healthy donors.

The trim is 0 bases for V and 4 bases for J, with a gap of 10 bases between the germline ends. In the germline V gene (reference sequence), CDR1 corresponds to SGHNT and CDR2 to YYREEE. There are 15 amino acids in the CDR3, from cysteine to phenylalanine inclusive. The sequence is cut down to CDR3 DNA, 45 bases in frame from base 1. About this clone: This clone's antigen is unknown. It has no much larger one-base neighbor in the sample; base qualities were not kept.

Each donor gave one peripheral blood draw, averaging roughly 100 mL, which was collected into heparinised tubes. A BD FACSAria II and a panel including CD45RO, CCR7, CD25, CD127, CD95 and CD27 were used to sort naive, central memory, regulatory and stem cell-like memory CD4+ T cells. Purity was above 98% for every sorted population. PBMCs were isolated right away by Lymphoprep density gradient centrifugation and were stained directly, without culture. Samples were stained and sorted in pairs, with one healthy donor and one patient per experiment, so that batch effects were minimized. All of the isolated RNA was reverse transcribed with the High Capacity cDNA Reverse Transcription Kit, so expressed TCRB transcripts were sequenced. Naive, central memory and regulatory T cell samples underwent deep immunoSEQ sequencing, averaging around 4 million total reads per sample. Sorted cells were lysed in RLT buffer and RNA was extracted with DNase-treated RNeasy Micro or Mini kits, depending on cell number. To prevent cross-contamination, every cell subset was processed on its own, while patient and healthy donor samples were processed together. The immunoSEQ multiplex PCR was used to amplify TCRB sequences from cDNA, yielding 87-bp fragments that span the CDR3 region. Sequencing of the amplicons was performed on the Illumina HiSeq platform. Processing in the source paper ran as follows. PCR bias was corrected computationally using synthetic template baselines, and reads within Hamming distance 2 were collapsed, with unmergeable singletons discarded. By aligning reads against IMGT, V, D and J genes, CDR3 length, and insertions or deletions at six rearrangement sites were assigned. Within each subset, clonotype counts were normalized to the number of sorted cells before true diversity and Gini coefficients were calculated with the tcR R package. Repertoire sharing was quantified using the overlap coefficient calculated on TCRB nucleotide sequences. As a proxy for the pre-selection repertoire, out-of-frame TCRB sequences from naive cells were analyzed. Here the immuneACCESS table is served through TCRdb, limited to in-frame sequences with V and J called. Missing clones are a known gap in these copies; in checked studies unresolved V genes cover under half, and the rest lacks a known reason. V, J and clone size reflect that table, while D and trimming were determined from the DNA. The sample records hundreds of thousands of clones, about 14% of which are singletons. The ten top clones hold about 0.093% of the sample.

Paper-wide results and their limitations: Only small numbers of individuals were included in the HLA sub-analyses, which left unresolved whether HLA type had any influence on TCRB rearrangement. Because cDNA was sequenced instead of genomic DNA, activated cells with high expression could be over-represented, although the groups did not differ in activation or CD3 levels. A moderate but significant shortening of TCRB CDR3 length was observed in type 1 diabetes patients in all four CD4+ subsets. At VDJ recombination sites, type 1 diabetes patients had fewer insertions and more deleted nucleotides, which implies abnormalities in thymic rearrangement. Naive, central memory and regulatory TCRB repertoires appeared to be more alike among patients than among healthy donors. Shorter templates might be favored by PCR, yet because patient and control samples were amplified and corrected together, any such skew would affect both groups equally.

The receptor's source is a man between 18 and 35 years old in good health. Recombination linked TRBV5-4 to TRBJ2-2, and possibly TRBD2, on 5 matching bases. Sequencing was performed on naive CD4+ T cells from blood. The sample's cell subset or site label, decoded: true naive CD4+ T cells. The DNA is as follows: TGTGCCAGCAGCTTGGTAGCAGGAGGCACCGGGGAGCTGTTTTTT. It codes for CASSLVAGGTGELFF. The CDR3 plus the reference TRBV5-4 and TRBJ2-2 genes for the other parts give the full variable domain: ETGVTQSPTHLIKTRGQQVTLRCSSQSGHNTVSWYQQALGQGPQFIFQYYREEENGRGNFPPRFSGLQFPNYSSELNVNALELDDSALYLCASSLVAGGTGELFFGEGSRLTVL.